This T cell receptor beta chain was observed in a study of T cells in Graves' hyperthyroidism and ophthalmopathy (dated by TCRdb to the late 2010s). Concerning the study at large: Peripheral blood samples were taken at initial diagnosis, before any treatment was given. TCR V-J signatures able to tell the groups apart were searched for in a discovery cohort of approximately 95 patients, of whom more than 40 had Graves' ophthalmopathy and around 58 had stable Graves' hyperthyroidism. Prospective prediction of ophthalmopathy was tested in an independent validation cohort of some 19 hyperthyroidism patients and 17 patients who later progressed to ophthalmopathy. The 100 or so discovery patients were divided at random into training and test sets in a 7:3 ratio. In addition, the study compared T-cell repertoires in thyroid tissue and in blood from about six Graves' hyperthyroidism patients. After sampling, hyperthyroidism patients received methimazole starting at 30 mg daily, and ophthalmopathy patients received high-dose intravenous methylprednisolone. The paper describes TCR Vbeta CDR3 sequencing of around 140 peripheral blood samples, made up of fewer than 50 ophthalmopathy patients, more than 70 hyperthyroidism patients and around 17 progressor patients.

This clonotype was detected ten times or more. Its antigen remains unidentified. Per-nucleotide qualities are absent, and no much larger clonotype sits a single base away. Study-level results and caveats: A 13 V-J signature model separated ophthalmopathy from stable hyperthyroidism, with around 90% sensitivity and about 81% specificity in cross-validation and 80%/75% in testing. In validation, the model predicted progression to ophthalmopathy with roughly 70% sensitivity and 72% to 75% specificity, a median of 6.5 months before onset. No statistical method was used to set the sample size in advance, and investigators knew the group allocation. Most expanded thyroid clonotypes (frequency above 0.001) were also detected in blood, suggesting blood repertoires may reflect thyroid immune responses.

Graves' hyperthyroidism was defined as stable when no progression to ophthalmopathy occurred over 18 months of follow-up. Hyperthyroidism patients were newly diagnosed, had a disease duration of under 2 months, and were aged 18 to 65 years. Patients with uncontrolled infections, other autoimmune diseases, pregnancy or lactation were excluded. Clinical symptoms, serum thyroxine and TRAb, thyroid ultrasound, and orbital computed tomography formed the basis for the diagnoses. Ficoll-Paque density gradient centrifugation was used to isolate PBMCs from about 10 ml of fresh peripheral blood. Total RNA was extracted using Trizol reagent, and RNA quality was assessed on an Agilent 2100 Bioanalyzer. The CDR3 has 15 amino acids, counting the end cysteine and phenylalanine. Only the CDR3 region is kept as DNA, spanning 45 bases read in frame from base 1. CDR1 and CDR2 are read off the germline V gene as MDHEN and SYDVKM. V was cut back by 6 bases and J by 0 bases, leaving a gap of 13 bases between them.

The TCR beta CDR3 regions were amplified from RNA transcripts. A first-round RT-PCR of the TCR CDR3 used the HTBI primer set with the Qiagen OneStep RT-PCR kit. The libraries were constructed in a second round of multiplex PCR and then size-selected and purified. Libraries were sequenced paired-end with 100 bp reads on an Illumina HiSeq2000. For the original study's pipeline: SOAPnuke was used to process the raw data, throwing out any read that contained adapters or uncalled bases, had a mean Phred below 15, or lacked an exact constant-primer or identifier match. COPE v1.2.5 was used to merge the high-quality paired reads, and each unique nucleotide sequence was defined as a clonotype. MiTCR v1.1 was used to align clonotypes to the IMGT TRBV, TRBD and TRBJ reference segments. Analysis was restricted to V-J combinations with a frequency above 0.0001, which covered about 99% of repertoires. A TCS score was defined as the ratio of F50 (clonal expansion) to E x V (chaos), with BLOSUM62-based TCRdist applied between CDR3 peptides within each V-J. Welch's t-statistics and random forest reduced some 510 V-J features to roughly 13, which were used in a naive Bayes classifier (R e1071). The public reads were run again by TCRdb, first through fastp at Q25 and then through MiXCR, and only productive beta chains were kept. Here each entry gathers all rows of one CDR3 protein and keeps the most common genes and DNA. For this entry, the V and J calls and clone size follow TCRdb and not the study's own pipeline. The sample table holds some 620,000 distinct CDR3 sequences, of which roughly 17% were seen once. Around 4% of the sample is in the top ten clones.

The chain is made from TRBV28 and TRBJ2-3; the best D guess is TRBD1, with 5 bases matching. Sequencing input: blood. The TCR sequence derives from a woman in her twenties or thirties with Graves' hyperthyroidism. The CDR3 amino acid sequence is: CASSNPTASTDTQYF. At the DNA level, the sequence is TGTGCCAGCAGCAACCCGACAGCTAGCACAGATACGCAGTATTTT.